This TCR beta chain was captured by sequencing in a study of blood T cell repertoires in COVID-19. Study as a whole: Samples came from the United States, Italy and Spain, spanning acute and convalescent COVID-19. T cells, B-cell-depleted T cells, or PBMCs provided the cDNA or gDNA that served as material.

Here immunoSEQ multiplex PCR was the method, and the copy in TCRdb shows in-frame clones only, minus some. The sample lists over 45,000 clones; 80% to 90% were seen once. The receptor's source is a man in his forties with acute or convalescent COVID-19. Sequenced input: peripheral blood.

The CDR3 DNA follows: TGTGCCAGCAGCGCCGGCCAATTACGGGGCTATGGCTACACCTTC. It codes for CASSAGQLRGYGYTF. The genes are TRBV11-2 and TRBJ1-2; D gene unclear. The V end lost 5 bases, the J end lost 4 bases, and 17 bases lay between the germline ends. Looked up from germline, CDR1 is SGHAT and CDR2 is FQNNGV. The CDR3 loop spans 15 amino acids. Full variable domain (rest looked up from reference TRBV11-2 and TRBJ1-2): EAGVAQSPRYKIIEKRQSVAFWCNPISGHATLYWYQQILGQGPKLLIQFQNNGVVDDSQLPKDRFSAERLKGVDSTLKIQPAKLEDSAVYLCASSAGQLRGYGYTFGSGTRLTVV.